Presented here are 23 T cell receptor beta chains from one specimen sequenced in a study of technical replicates of blood from several donors. Profiled with immunoSEQ multiplex PCR; TCRdb holds only in-frame clones, not every one. The sample shows roughly 70,000 clones, around 97% of them seen only once. Sequencing used T cells isolated from PBMCs. These receptor sequences come from a human donor in good health.

V gene TRBV7-2 combines with J gene TRBJ2-7, with D hard to call. V lost 3 bases, J lost 3 bases, and 3 bases lay in between. This CDR3 spans 11 amino acids. The germline V gene encodes CDR1 SGHTA and CDR2 FQGNSA. Here the CDR3 DNA reads TGTGCCAGCAGCTTCCTCTACGAGCAGTACTTC. Amino acid sequence: CASSFLYEQYF.

CDR3 protein: CASSSLPGQGIYEQYF. CDR3 nucleotides: TGTGCCAGCAGTTCCTTACCGGGACAGGGTATCTACGAGCAGTACTTC. The gene calls are TRBV6-5 and TRBJ2-7, with TRBD1 matching over 9 bases. The CDR3 is 16 amino acids. Germline trimming cut 4 bases from V and 3 bases from J; bases unmatched to any gene: 10. Germline V lookup: CDR1 MNHEY, CDR2 SVGAGI.

CDR3 amino acids: CASSLALAGGSYNEQFF. The CDR3 DNA reads as TGTGCCAGCAGCTTAGCGCTAGCGGGAGGATCCTACAATGAGCAGTTCTTC. The chain carries TRBV7-6 and TRBJ2-1; 11 nucleotides agree with TRBD2. With 0 bases clipped from V and 1 base from J, the junction kept 2 bases outside the gene matches. CDR3 length: 17 residues. The germline V gene encodes CDR1 SGHVS and CDR2 FNYEAQ.

Notes on this clone: This sample also contains other DNA sequences that code for the same CDR3. The V call is TRBV29-1, the J call TRBJ2-7, with D unresolved. The V gene lost 4 bases and the J gene lost 2 bases, with 6 bases spanning the gap. CDR3 length: 11 residues. The germline CDR1 and CDR2 sequences are SQVTM and ANQGSEA. The CDR3 region is CSVADTYEQYF. The CDR3 region has the DNA TGCAGCGTTGCCGACACCTACGAGCAGTACTTC.

The rearrangement links TRBV6-5 to TRBJ2-7; no reliable D call. Trimming left V 6 bases short and J 2 bases short, with 17 bases between. This CDR3 region has 15 residues. CDR1 and CDR2 (germline): MNHEY, SVGAGI. CDR3 protein: CASRPQGAVAYEQYF. In nucleotides, the CDR3 is TGTGCCAGCAGACCCCAAGGCGCGGTGGCCTACGAGCAGTACTTC.

The V gene is TRBV7-2, the J gene TRBJ1-2; 7 bases match TRBD1. Germline lookup yields CDR1 SGHTA and CDR2 FQGNSA. CDR3 length equals 15 residues. After removal of 5 bases from V and 1 base from J, the junction contained 7 bases not matched to a gene. The CDR3 DNA reads TGTGCCAGCAGCACTTCCGGGACAGATAACTATGGCTACACCTTC. This sequence encodes CASSTSGTDNYGYTF. The complete variable domain, with remaining parts taken from reference TRBV7-2 and TRBJ1-2, reads GAGVSQSPSNKVTEKGKDVELRCDPISGHTALYWYRQSLGQGLEFLIYFQGNSAPDKSGLPSDRFSAERTGGSVSTLTIQRTQQEDSAVYLCASSTSGTDNYGYTFGSGTRLTVV.

This clone has a single count. The chain couples TRBV11-3 to TRBJ2-1, with TRBD1 matching over 11 bases. Trimming removed 1 base from V and 10 bases from J; junction bases left unmatched: 3. CDR1 is SGHNT and CDR2 is YENEEA in the germline V gene. The CDR3 is made up of 14 amino acids. CDR3 sequence reads: CASSLGTGGWEQFF. In nucleotides, the CDR3 is TGTGCCAGCAGCTTAGGGACAGGGGGCTGGGAGCAGTTCTTC.

The rearrangement joins TRBV6-1 to TRBJ1-2; 10 bases fit TRBD1. The V segment lost 10 bases and the J segment 8 bases; nucleotides outside the gene matches: 10. CDR1 MNHNS and CDR2 SASEGT come from the germline V gene. The CDR3 extends over 13 amino acids. CDR3 sequence: CAIQWTGGGGYTF. The CDR3 nucleotides are TGTGCCATCCAATGGACAGGGGGAGGGGGCTACACCTTC.

The V and J genes are TRBV7-9 and TRBJ2-7; D is unresolved. Germline CDR1 and CDR2: SEHNR and FQNEAQ (reference sequence). V was pared by 2 bases and J by 2 bases, with 4 bases between. This CDR3 contains 12 residues. Written as DNA, the CDR3 is TGTGCCAGCAGCTTAAATACCTACGAGCAGTACTTC. Translating gives CASSLNTYEQYF.

The J gene is TRBJ1-1, the V gene TRBV30; D call uncertain. The CDR3 loop spans 11 amino acids. Trimming left V 0 bases short and J 8 bases short, with 7 bases between. CDR1 and CDR2 (germline): GTSNPN, SVGIG (reference sequence). CDR3 protein: CAWSVQWEAFF. The CDR3 DNA sequence: TGTGCCTGGAGTGTACAATGGGAAGCTTTCTTT. The full variable domain, in which reference TRBV30 and TRBJ1-1 provide the parts outside the CDR3, is SQTIHQWPATLVQPVGSPLSLECTVEGTSNPNLYWYRQAAGRGLQLLFYSVGIGQISSEVPQNLSASRPQDRQFILSSKKLLLSDSGFYLCAWSVQWEAFFGQGTRLTVV.

The CDR3: CASSRTSTDTQYF. The CDR3 region has the DNA TGTGCCAGCAGCCGTACTAGCACAGATACGCAGTATTTT. V and J are TRBV7-3 and TRBJ2-3; D gene uncertain. Germline V lookup: CDR1 SGHTA, CDR2 FQGTGA. V was cut by 5 bases and J by 0 bases, with 6 bases left in between. The CDR3 spans 13 residues.

The J gene is TRBJ2-3, the V gene TRBV6-5; tentatively, D is TRBD2 (6 bases). This CDR3 spans 13 amino acids. The germline gives CDR1 MNHEY, CDR2 SVGAGI. Trimming stripped 7 bases from V and 6 bases from J, with 14 bases between. The CDR3 DNA reads as TGTGCCAGCATGAGAATAGGGAGGGATACGCAGTATTTT. Encoded protein: CASMRIGRDTQYF.

The chain combines TRBV28 with TRBJ2-1; 10 positions match TRBD2. J gave up 3 bases and V 2 bases, and 4 bases lay outside the gene matches. Germline V gene sequence: CDR1 MDHEN, CDR2 SYDVKM. The length of the CDR3 is 16 residues. The CDR3 region has the DNA TGTGCCAGCAGTTTAGAACTAGCGGGGATCTACAATGAGCAGTTCTTC. Protein: CASSLELAGIYNEQFF.

This clone was recorded a few times. The genes are TRBV11-2 and TRBJ1-2; unclear D gene. The V end was cut by 1 base, the J end by 5 bases, with 11 bases between. Germline assignment: CDR1 SGHAT and CDR2 FQNNGV. This CDR3 spans 14 amino acids. The CDR3 loop is CASSLGRRGYGYTF. DNA of the CDR3: TGTGCCAGCAGCTTAGGTCGGAGAGGTTATGGCTACACCTTC.

This rearrangement joins TRBV4-2 to TRBJ2-1, with TRBD2 matching 9 bases. V lost 7 bases, J lost 5 bases, and 6 bases stayed unmatched. The CDR3 totals 14 residues. CDR1 LGHNA and CDR2 YNFKEQ come from the germline V gene. CDR3 in amino acids: CASTVAGGNNEQFF. CDR3 sequence (DNA): TGTGCCAGCACGGTGGCGGGAGGGAACAATGAGCAGTTCTTC.

This clone has just one count. This sequence joins TRBV6-5 and TRBJ1-1, with 7 bases aligning to TRBD1. The CDR3 extends over 14 amino acids. Germline CDR1 reads MNHEY; CDR2 reads SVGAGI. The trim removed 6 bases at V and 7 bases at J, leaving 11 bases unmatched. As DNA, the CDR3 is TGTGCCAGCAGATACGACAGGGAAGGCAATGAAGCTTTCTTT. It codes for CASRYDREGNEAFF.

V gene TRBV9 combines with J gene TRBJ1-2; TRBD1 is a possible D gene (5 bases). The germline V gene has CDR1 SGDLS and CDR2 YYNGEE. V was trimmed by 3 bases and J by 2 bases, leaving 11 bases between them. CDR3 length equals 14 residues. The CDR3, as DNA: TGTGCCAGCAGCGGGGGGGTCGGCAACTATGGCTACACCTTC. Translated: CASSGGVGNYGYTF.

V usage is TRBV28 and J usage is TRBJ1-1; D is possibly TRBD1 (5 bases). This CDR3 has 12 residues. The V gene's germline CDR1 is MDHEN and CDR2 SYDVKM. V was shortened by 6 bases and J by 10 bases, with 15 bases between the two germline ends. Here the CDR3 DNA reads TGTGCCAGCAGAACAGCTCAGGGCCCAGCTTTCTTT. Translated: CASRTAQGPAFF.

V usage is TRBV13 and J usage is TRBJ2-7, with unresolved D. This CDR3 contains 13 residues. Trimming cost V 5 bases and J 4 bases, with 12 bases left between them. In germline, CDR1 is PRHDT, CDR2 FYEKMQ (reference sequence). The CDR3 DNA is TGTGCCAGCAGCCCGGGTCTTTCTTACGAGCAGTACTTC. It is translated as CASSPGLSYEQYF.

J is TRBJ1-3 and V is TRBV5-1; 9 nucleotides align to TRBD1. CDR3 length equals 16 residues. V lost 0 bases and J lost 3; bases outside the gene matches: 4. CDR1 SGHRS and CDR2 YFSETQ come from the germline V gene. CDR3 residues: CASSLGPGQGGNTIYF. The DNA of the CDR3 is TGCGCCAGCAGCTTGGGACCGGGACAGGGTGGAAACACCATATATTTT.

The V and J genes are TRBV6-1 and TRBJ2-6; maybe TRBD2 (7 bases). The CDR3 contains 18 residues. Germline CDR1 is MNHNS and CDR2 is SASEGT. Trimming left V 4 bases short and J 0 bases short, with 16 bases between. The CDR3 DNA follows: TGTGCCAGCAGTGGGCCGGGGGGCAGGACCTCTGGGGCCAACGTCCTGACTTTC. Its protein is CASSGPGGRTSGANVLTF.

The chain combines TRBV10-3 with TRBJ2-7, with TRBD1 as a possible D gene (6 bases). The V and J ends lost 5 bases and 3 bases respectively, with 11 bases between them. Germline V gives CDR1 ENHRY, CDR2 SYGVKD. This CDR3 region has 13 residues. In DNA, the CDR3 is TGTGCCATCAGTTCGGGACACTTCTACGAGCAGTACTTC. This codes for CAISSGHFYEQYF.

The chain combines TRBV6-1 with TRBJ2-3, with D possibly matching TRBD2 (5 bases). The V end was cut by 0 bases, the J end by 5 bases, with 12 bases between. The CDR3 consists of 15 residues. From germline, CDR1 is MNHNS and CDR2 SASEGT. The CDR3 nucleotides read TGTGCCAGCAGTGAAGCGGTCCTAGCCCTAGATACGCAGTATTTT. Translation gives CASSEAVLALDTQYF.